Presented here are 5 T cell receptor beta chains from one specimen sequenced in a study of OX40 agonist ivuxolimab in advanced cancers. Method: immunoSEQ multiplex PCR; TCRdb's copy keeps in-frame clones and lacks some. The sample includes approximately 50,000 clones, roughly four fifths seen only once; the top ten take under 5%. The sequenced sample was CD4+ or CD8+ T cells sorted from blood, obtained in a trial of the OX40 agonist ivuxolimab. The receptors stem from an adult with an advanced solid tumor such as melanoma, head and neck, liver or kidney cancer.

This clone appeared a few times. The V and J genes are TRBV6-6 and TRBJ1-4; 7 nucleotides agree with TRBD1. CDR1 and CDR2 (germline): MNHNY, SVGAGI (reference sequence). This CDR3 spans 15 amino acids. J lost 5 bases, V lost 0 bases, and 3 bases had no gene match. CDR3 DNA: TGTGCCAGCAGTTACTCGACAGGGCTGAATGAAAAACTGTTTTTT. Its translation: CASSYSTGLNEKLFF.

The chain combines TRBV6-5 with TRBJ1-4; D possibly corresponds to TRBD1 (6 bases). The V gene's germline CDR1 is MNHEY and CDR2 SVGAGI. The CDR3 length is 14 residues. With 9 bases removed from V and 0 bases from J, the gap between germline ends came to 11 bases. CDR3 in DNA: TGTGCCAGTCGCCGGACAGCAACTAATGAAAAACTGTTTTTT. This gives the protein CASRRTATNEKLFF.

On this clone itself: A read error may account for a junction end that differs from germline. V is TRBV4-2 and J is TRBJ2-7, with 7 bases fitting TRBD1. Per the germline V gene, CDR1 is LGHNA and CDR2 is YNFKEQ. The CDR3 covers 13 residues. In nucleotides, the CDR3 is TGTGCCAGCAGCTTGGGGACAGCCATAGGTTCGCACTTC. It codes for CASSLGTAIGSHF.

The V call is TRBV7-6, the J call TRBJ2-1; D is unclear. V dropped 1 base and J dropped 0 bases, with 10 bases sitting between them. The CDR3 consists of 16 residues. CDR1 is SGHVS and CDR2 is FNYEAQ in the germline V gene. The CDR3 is CASSLVDSSSYNEQFF. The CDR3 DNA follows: TGTGCCAGCAGCTTAGTCGACTCGAGCTCCTACAATGAGCAGTTCTTC. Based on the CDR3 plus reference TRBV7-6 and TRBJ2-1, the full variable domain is GAGVSQSPRYKVTKRGQDVALRCDPISGHVSLYWYRQALGQGPEFLTYFNYEAQQDKSGLPNDRFSAERPEGSISTLTIQRTEQRDSAMYRCASSLVDSSSYNEQFFGPGTRLTVL.

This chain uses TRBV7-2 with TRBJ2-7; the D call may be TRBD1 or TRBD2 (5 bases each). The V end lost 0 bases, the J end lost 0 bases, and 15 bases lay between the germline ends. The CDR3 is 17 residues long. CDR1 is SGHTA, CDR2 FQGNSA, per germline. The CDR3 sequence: CASSLANGASSSYEQYF. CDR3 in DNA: TGTGCCAGCAGCTTAGCAAACGGGGCGTCAAGCTCCTACGAGCAGTACTTC.